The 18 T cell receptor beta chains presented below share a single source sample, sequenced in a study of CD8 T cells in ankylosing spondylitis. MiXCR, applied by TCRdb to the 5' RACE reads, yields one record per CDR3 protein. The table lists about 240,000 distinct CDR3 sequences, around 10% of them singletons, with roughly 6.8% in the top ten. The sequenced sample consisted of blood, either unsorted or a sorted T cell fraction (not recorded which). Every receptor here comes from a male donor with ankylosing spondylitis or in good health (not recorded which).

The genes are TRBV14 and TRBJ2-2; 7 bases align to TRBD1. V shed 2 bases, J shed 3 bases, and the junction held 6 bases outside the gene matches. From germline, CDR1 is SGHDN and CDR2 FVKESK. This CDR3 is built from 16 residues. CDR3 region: CASSQSWTGDTGELFF. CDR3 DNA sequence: TGTGCCAGCAGCCAATCTTGGACAGGCGACACCGGGGAGCTGTTTTTT.

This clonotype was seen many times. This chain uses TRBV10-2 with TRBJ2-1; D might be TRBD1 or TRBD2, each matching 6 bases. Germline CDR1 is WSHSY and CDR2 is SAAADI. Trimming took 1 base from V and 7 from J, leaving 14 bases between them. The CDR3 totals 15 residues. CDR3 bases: TGCGCCAGCAGTGAGTTGGCCACAGGGAGGAATGAGCAGTTCTTC. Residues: CASSELATGRNEQFF.

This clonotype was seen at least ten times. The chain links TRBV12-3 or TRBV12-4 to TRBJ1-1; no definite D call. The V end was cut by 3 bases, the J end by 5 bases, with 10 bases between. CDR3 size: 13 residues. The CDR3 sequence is CASSFGDRTEAFF. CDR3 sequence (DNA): TGTGCCAGCAGTTTTGGGGATCGAACTGAAGCTTTCTTT.

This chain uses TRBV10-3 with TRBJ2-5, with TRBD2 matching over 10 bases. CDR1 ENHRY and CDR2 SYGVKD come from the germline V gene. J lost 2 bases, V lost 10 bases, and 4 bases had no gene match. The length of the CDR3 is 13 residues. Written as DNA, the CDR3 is TGTGCCACCCGGACTAGCGGACAAGAGACCCAGTACTTC. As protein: CATRTSGQETQYF.

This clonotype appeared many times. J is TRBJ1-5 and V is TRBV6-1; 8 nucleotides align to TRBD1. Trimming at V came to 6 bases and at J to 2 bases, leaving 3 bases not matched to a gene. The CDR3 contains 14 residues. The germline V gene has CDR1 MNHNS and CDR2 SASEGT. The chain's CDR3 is CASRMGQGNQPQHF. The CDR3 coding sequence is TGTGCCAGCAGGATGGGACAGGGCAATCAGCCCCAGCATTTT.

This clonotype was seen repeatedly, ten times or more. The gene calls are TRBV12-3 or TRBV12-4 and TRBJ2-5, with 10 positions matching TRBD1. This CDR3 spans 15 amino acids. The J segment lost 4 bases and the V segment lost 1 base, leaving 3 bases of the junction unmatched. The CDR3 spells CASSLEGQGLETQYF. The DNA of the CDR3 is TGTGCCAGCAGTTTAGAGGGACAGGGGTTAGAGACCCAGTACTTC.

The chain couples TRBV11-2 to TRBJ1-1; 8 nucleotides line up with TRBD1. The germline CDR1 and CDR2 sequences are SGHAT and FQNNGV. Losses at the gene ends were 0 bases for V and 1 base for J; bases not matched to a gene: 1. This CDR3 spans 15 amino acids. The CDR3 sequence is CASSLDGTGNTEAFF. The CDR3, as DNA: TGTGCCAGCAGCTTAGATGGGACAGGGAACACTGAAGCTTTCTTT.

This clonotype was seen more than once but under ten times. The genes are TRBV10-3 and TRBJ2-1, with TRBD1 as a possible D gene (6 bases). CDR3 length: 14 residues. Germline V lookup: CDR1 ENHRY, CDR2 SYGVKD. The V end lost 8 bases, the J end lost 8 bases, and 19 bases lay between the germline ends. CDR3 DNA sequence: TGTGCCATCGGTAATAGCGCGGCAGGGGATGAGCAGTTCTTC. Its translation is CAIGNSAAGDEQFF.

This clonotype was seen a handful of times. The DNA for the CDR3 is TGTGCCAGCAGTGGACAGGGGATGGGCACTGAAGCTTTCTTT. Translated, it gives CASSGQGMGTEAFF. The genes are TRBV2 and TRBJ1-1, with TRBD1 matching over 8 bases. CDR3 length equals 14 residues. Per germline, CDR1 SNHLY and CDR2 FYNNEI. V gave up 4 bases and J gave up 4 bases; unmatched junction bases: 5.

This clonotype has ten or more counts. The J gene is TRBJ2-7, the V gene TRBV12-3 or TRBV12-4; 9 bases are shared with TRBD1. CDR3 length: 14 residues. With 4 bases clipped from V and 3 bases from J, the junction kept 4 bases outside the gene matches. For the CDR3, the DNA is TGTGCCAGCAGTTCCCGGGACAGGGTCTACGAGCAGTACTTC. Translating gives CASSSRDRVYEQYF.

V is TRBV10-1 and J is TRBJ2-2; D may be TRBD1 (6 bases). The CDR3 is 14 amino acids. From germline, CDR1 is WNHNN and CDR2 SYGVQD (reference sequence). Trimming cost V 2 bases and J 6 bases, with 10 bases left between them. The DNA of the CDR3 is TGCGCCAGCAGTGAGCAGACAGGCTCCGGGGAGCTGTTTTTT. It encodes CASSEQTGSGELFF.

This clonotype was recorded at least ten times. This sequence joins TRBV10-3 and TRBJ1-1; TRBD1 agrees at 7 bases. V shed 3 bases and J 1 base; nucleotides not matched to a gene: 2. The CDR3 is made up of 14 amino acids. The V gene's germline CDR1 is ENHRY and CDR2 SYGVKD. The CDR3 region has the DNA TGTGCCATCAGTGAAGCAGGGGGGAACACTGAAGCTTTCTTT. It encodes CAISEAGGNTEAFF.

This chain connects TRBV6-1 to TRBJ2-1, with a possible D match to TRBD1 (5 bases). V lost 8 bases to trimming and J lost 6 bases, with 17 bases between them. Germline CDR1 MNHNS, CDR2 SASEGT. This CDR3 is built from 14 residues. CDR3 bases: TGTGCCAGCGGGGCAGGCTGGAGCCCCAATGAGCAGTTCTTC. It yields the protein CASGAGWSPNEQFF.

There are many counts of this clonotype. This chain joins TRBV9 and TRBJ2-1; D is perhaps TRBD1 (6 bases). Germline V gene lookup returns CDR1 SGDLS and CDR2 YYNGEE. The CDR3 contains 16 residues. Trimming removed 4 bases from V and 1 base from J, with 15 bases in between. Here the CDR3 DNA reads TGTGCCAGCAGCCTAAACAGGGTGTCTTCCTACAATGAGCAGTTCTTC. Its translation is CASSLNRVSSYNEQFF.

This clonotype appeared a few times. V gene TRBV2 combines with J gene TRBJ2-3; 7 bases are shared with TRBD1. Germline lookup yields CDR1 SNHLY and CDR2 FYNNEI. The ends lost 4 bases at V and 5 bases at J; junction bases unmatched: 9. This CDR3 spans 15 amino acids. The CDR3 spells CASSVRGQGVDTQYF. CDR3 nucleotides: TGTGCCAGCAGTGTGAGGGGGCAGGGCGTAGATACGCAGTATTTT.

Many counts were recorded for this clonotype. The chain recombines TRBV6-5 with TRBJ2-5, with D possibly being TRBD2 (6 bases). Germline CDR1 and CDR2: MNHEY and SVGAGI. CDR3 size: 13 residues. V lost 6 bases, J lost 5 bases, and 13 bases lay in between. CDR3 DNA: TGTGCCAGCAGGCCGGCGGGGCCTGAGACCCAGTACTTC. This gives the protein CASRPAGPETQYF.

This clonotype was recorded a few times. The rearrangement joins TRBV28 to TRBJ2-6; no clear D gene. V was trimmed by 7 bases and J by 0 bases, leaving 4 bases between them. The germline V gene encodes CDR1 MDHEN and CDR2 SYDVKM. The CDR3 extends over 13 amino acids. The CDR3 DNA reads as TGTGCCAGCACTCTCTCTGGGGCCAACGTCCTGACTTTC. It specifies CASTLSGANVLTF.

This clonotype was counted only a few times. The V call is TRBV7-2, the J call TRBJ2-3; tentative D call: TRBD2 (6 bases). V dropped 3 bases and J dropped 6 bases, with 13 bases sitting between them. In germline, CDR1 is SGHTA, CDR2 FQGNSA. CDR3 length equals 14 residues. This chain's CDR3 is CASSLQVGGDTQYF. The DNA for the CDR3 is TGTGCCAGCAGCTTGCAGGTTGGAGGGGATACGCAGTATTTT.